This section outlines one TCR beta chain sequence together with its context. Combining a sample-barcoded 5' primer with a J-beta primer mix, a second PCR ran for roughly 7 to 11 cycles. TCRdb analysed the 5' RACE reads with MiXCR anew, one entry per CDR3 protein. Here the sample spans about a million distinct CDR3 sequences, roughly half being singletons. The data stem from a study of blood T cells in healthy people across ages. The CDR3 contains 16 residues. The trim removed 4 bases at V and 4 bases at J, leaving 7 bases unmatched. Looked up from germline, CDR1 is SGHRS and CDR2 is YFSETQ. The V call is TRBV5-1, the J call TRBJ2-1; 11 nucleotides align to TRBD2. Sequencing was done on a sample of blood. The receptor was derived from an older woman in good health. CDR3 sequence: CASSMTSGNRYNEQFF. DNA for the CDR3: TGCGCCAGCAGCATGACTAGCGGGAATAGGTACAATGAGCAGTTCTTC.